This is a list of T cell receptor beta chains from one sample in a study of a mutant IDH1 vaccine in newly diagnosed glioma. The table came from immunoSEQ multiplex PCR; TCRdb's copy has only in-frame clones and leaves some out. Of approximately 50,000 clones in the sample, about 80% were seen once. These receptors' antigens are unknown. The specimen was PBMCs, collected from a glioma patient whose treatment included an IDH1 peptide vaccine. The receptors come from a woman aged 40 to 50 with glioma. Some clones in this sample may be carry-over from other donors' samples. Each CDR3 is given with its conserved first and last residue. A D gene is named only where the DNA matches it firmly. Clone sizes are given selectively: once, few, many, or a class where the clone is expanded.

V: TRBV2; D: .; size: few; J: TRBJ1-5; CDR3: CASQGGNQPQHF; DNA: TGTGCCAGTCAGGGAGGCAATCAGCCCCAGCATTTT
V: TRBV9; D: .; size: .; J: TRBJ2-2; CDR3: CASSLAGPGELFF; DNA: TGTGCCAGCAGCCTAGCAGGCCCCGGGGAGCTGTTTTTT
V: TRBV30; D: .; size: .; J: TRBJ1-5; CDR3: CASRVGGDQPQHF; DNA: TGTGCCTCGAGGGTAGGGGGGGATCAGCCCCAGCATTTT
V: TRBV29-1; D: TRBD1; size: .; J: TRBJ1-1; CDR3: CSVGTGMNTEAFF; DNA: TGCAGCGTCGGGACAGGGATGAACACTGAAGCTTTCTTT
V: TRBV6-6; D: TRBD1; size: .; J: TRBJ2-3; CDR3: CASSSTGITDTQYF; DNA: TGTGCCAGCAGTTCGACAGGGATCACAGATACGCAGTATTTT
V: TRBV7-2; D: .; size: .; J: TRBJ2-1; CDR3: CASSLHLYNEQFF; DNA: TGTGCCAGCAGCTTACATCTCTACAATGAGCAGTTCTTC
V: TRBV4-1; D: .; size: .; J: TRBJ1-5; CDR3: CASSPEGGRGQPQHF; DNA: TGCGCCAGCAGCCCAGAGGGGGGGCGCGGTCAGCCCCAGCATTTT
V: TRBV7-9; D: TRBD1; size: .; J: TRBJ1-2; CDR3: CASSGTGTGATYNYGYTF; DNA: TGTGCCAGCAGCGGGACCGGGACAGGGGCTACGTATAACTATGGCTACACCTTC
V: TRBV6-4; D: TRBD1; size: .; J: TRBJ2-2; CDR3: CASSETGGTPGELFF; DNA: TGTGCCAGCAGTGAAACAGGGGGTACCCCCGGGGAGCTGTTTTTT
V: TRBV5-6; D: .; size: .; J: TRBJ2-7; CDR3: CASSLVDNRYEQYF; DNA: TGTGCCAGCAGCTTGGTTGACAATCGCTACGAGCAGTACTTC
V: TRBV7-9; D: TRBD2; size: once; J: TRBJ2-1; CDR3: CASTHPGLGAYNEQFF; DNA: TGTGCCAGCACTCACCCGGGACTAGGGGCCTACAATGAGCAGTTCTTC
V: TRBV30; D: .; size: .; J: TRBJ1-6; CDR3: CAWSSDSGSPLHF; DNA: TGTGCCTGGAGCTCGGACAGCGGATCACCCCTCCACTTT
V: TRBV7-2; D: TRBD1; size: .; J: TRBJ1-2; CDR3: CASSFGTGPNYGYTF; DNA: TGTGCCAGCAGCTTTGGGACAGGGCCCAACTATGGCTACACCTTC
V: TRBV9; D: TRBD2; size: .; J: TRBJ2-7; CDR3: CASSVASGGYEQYF; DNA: TGTGCCAGCAGCGTAGCTAGCGGGGGGTATGAGCAGTACTTC
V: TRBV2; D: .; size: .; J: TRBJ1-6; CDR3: CASSPGDGPLHF; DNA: TGTGCCAGCTCCCCGGGAGATGGTCCCCTCCACTTT
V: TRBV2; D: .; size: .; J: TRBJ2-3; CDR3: CASAYPTDTQYF; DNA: TGTGCCAGCGCCTATCCGACAGATACGCAGTATTTT
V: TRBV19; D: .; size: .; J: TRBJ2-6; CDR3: CASSGTGLVKANVLTF; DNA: TGTGCCAGTAGTGGAACGGGCCTCGTTAAGGCCAACGTCCTGACTTTC
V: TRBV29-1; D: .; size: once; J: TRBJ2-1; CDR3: CSAQPGNNEQFF; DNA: TGCAGCGCGCAACCGGGGAACAATGAGCAGTTCTTC
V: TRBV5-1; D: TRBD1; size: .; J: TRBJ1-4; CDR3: CASSLYRGLSEKLFF; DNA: TGCGCCAGCAGCTTGTACAGGGGGCTTAGTGAAAAACTGTTTTTT
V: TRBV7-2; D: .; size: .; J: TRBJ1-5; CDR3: CASSLEQGYSNQPQHF; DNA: TGTGCCAGCAGCTTAGAGCAGGGATATAGCAATCAGCCCCAGCATTTT
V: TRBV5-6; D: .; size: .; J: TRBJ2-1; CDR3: CASSPPAVGEQFF; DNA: TGTGCCAGCAGCCCCCCCGCGGTCGGTGAGCAGTTCTTC
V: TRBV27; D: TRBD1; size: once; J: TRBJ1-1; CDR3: CASSFLPGQGAEAFF; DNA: TGTGCCAGCAGTTTCCTTCCGGGACAGGGGGCTGAAGCTTTCTTT
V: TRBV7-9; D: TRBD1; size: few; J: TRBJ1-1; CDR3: CASSRTGETEAFF; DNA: TGTGCCAGCAGCCGGACAGGGGAAACTGAAGCTTTCTTT
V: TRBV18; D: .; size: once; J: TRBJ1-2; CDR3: CASSPVGNYGYTF; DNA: TGTGCCAGCTCACCAGTGGGAAACTATGGCTACACCTTC
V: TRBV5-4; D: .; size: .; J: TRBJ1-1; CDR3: CASSGGRSYTEAFF; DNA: TGTGCCAGCAGCGGAGGACGGTCGTACACTGAAGCTTTCTTT
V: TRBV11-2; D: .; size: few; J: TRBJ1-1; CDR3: CASSREGLTEAFF; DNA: TGTGCCAGCAGCCGGGAGGGGCTCACTGAAGCTTTCTTT
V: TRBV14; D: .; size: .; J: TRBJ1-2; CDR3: CASSLDRFYGYTF; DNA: TGTGCCAGCAGCCTAGACAGGTTCTATGGCTACACCTTC
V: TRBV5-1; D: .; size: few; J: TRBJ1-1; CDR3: CASSPDDSGKAFF; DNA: TGCGCCAGCAGCCCCGACGACAGCGGTAAAGCTTTCTTT
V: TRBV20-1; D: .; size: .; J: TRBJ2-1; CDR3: CSAKDNEQFF; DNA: TGCAGTGCTAAGGACAATGAGCAGTTCTTC
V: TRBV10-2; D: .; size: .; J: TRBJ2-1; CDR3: CASGGGPPVDEQFF; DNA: TGCGCCAGCGGGGGCGGGCCGCCGGTCGATGAGCAGTTCTTC
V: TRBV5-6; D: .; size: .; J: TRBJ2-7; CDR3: CASSLFGQRPYEQYF; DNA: TGTGCCAGCAGCTTGTTTGGACAGCGGCCCTACGAGCAGTACTTC
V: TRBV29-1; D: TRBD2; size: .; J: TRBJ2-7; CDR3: CSAGKSSGGNEQYF; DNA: TGCAGCGCCGGGAAGAGTAGCGGGGGAAACGAGCAGTACTTC
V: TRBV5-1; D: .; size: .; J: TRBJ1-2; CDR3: CASSLEPDESRRGGYTF; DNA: TGCGCCAGCAGCTTGGAGCCAGATGAAAGTCGTCGGGGTGGCTACACCTTC
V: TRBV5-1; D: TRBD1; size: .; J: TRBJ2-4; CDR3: CASSLGTAKNIQYF; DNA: TGCGCCAGCAGCCTAGGGACAGCAAAAAACATTCAGTACTTC
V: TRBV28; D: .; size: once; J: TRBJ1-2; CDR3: CASSVNPGLGYTF; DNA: TGTGCCAGCAGTGTAAATCCGGGACTTGGCTACACCTTC
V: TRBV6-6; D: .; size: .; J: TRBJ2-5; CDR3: CASSYSRETQYF; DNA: TGTGCCAGCAGTTACTCCAGGGAGACCCAGTACTTC
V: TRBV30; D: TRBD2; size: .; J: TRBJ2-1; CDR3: CACQAGAGYNEQFF; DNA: TGTGCCTGCCAAGCGGGGGCCGGGTACAATGAGCAGTTCTTC
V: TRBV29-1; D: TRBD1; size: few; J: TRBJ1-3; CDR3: CSVGQAGSSGNTIYF; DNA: TGCAGCGTCGGACAGGCCGGAAGCTCTGGAAACACCATATATTTT
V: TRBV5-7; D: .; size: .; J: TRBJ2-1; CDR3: CASSVGWARDGDEQFF; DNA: TGTGCCAGCAGCGTAGGATGGGCCAGGGACGGCGATGAGCAGTTCTTC
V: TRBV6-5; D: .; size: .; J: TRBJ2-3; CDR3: CASSGLASTDTQYF; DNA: TGTGCCAGCAGCGGGCTAGCTAGCACAGATACGCAGTATTTT
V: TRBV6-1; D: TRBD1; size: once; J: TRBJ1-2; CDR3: CASSEDRGRGGYTF; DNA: TGTGCCAGCAGTGAAGACAGGGGAAGGGGTGGCTACACCTTC
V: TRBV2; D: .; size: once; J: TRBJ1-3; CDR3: CASSGVFSGNTIYF; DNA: TGTGCCAGCAGTGGGGTCTTCTCTGGAAACACCATATATTTT
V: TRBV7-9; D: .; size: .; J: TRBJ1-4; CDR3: CASSLDEGTNEKLFF; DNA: TGTGCCAGCAGCTTAGATGAGGGCACTAATGAAAAACTGTTTTTT
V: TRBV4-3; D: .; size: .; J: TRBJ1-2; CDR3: CASSQGRLGGYTF; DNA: TGCGCCAGCAGCCAAGGTCGCCTCGGTGGCTACACCTTC
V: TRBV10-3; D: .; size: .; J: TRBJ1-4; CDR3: CAISEWGQGPSTTNEKLFF; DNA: TGTGCCATCAGTGAGTGGGGTCAGGGACCCTCAACAACTAATGAAAAACTGTTTTTT